These 32 T cell receptor beta chains share one sample of origin, sequenced in a study of blood T cell repertoires in COVID-19. The protocol was immunoSEQ multiplex PCR, while the TCRdb copy is restricted to in-frame clones and leaves out a portion. The sample yields under 85,000 clones, under 80% seen once. Sequences were obtained from peripheral blood. These receptors were collected from a human donor in a cohort sampled during active COVID-19.

This clone appeared a few times. The chain uses TRBV7-3 and TRBJ1-6; no firm D call. Germline-derived CDR1 and CDR2 are SGHTA and FQGTGA. This CDR3 region has 15 residues. Between the trimmed V and J ends, which lost 0 bases and 7 bases, there was a span of 10 bases. CDR3 sequence: CASSLTSGKNSPLHF. As DNA, the CDR3 is TGTGCCAGCAGCTTAACATCCGGGAAGAATTCACCCCTCCACTTT.

V and J are TRBV11-3 and TRBJ2-1; 12 nucleotides agree with TRBD2. The junction had 8 bases not matched to a gene; V was cut back by 5 bases and J by 9 bases. Looked up from germline, CDR1 is SGHNT and CDR2 is YENEEA. The CDR3 contains 15 residues. In nucleotides, the CDR3 is TGTGCCAGCAGCCACCCTAGCGGGGGGGCCACTGAGCAGTTCTTC. This encodes CASSHPSGGATEQFF.

This clone has just one count. The gene calls are TRBV24-1 and TRBJ2-3; D remains ambiguous. The V end was cut by 4 bases, the J end by 2 bases, with 6 bases between. The length of the CDR3 is 13 residues. From germline, CDR1 is KGHDR and CDR2 SFDVKD. The CDR3 DNA sequence: TGTGCCACCAGTGACCGCGACACAGATACGCAGTATTTT. It translates to CATSDRDTDTQYF.

This clone was detected a few times. The V call is TRBV2, the J call TRBJ1-2, with D hard to call. Germline CDR1 is SNHLY and CDR2 is FYNNEI. CDR3 length: 13 amino acids. The ends were cut back, 2 bases at V and 3 bases at J, with 7 bases in the middle. The CDR3 reads CASSELPDYGYTF. Written as DNA, the CDR3 is TGTGCCAGCAGTGAACTTCCAGACTATGGCTACACCTTC. Using reference TRBV2 and TRBJ1-2 for the parts outside the CDR3, the full variable domain is EPEVTQTPSHQVTQMGQEVILRCVPISNHLYFYWYRQILGQKVEFLVSFYNNEISEKSEIFDDQFSVERPDGSNFTLKIRSTKLEDSAMYFCASSELPDYGYTFGSGTRLTVV.

The genes are TRBV9 and TRBJ1-1; D gene unclear. The V gene lost 0 bases and the J gene lost 5 bases, with 11 bases spanning the gap. This CDR3 region has 14 residues. Germline-derived CDR1 and CDR2 are SGDLS and YYNGEE. The CDR3 DNA is TGTGCCAGCAGCGTAGGCCGGGATCGGACTGAAGCTTTCTTT. Translating it yields CASSVGRDRTEAFF.

This clone was counted between two and nine times. The gene calls are TRBV27 and TRBJ1-6; D gene unclear. The CDR3 is 13 amino acids. Between the trimmed V and J ends, which lost 1 base and 9 bases, there was a span of 7 bases. Germline CDR1 and CDR2: MNHEY and SMNVEV (reference sequence). CDR3 amino acids: CASSLFERSPLHF. For the CDR3, the DNA is TGTGCCAGCAGTTTATTTGAGCGTTCACCCCTCCACTTT.

In this sample, this clone turned up a few times. The CDR3 coding sequence is TGTGCCAGCAGCCTCCTGGGACACGGGTACGAGCAGTACTTC. Amino acid sequence: CASSLLGHGYEQYF. The chain uses TRBV28 and TRBJ2-7; D may be TRBD1 (6 bases). Germline V lookup: CDR1 MDHEN, CDR2 SYDVKM. The CDR3 is made up of 14 amino acids. V shed 6 bases and J shed 4 bases, with 16 bases lying between them.

V usage is TRBV6-1 and J usage is TRBJ2-5; D call uncertain. Trimming took off 3 bases at V and 4 bases at J, with 9 bases between the two ends. Looked up from germline, CDR1 is MNHNS and CDR2 is SASEGT. The CDR3 runs to 13 residues. CDR3 protein: CASSDQLPETQYF. CDR3 coding DNA: TGTGCCAGCAGTGACCAACTTCCAGAGACCCAGTACTTC.

The V gene is TRBV20-1, the J gene TRBJ1-2, with TRBD1 matching 7 bases. The germline V gene encodes CDR1 DFQATT and CDR2 SNEGSKA (reference sequence). This CDR3 spans 11 amino acids. V trimming: 3 bases; J trimming: 10 bases; junction bases outside the gene matches: 5. The CDR3 is CSASRQGPYTF. As DNA, the CDR3 is TGCAGTGCTAGTCGACAGGGACCCTACACCTTC.

This chain connects TRBV5-5 to TRBJ1-1; 10 bases map to TRBD1. The V segment lost 5 bases and the J segment 6 bases; nucleotides outside the gene matches: 13. The CDR3 covers 16 residues. Looked up from germline, CDR1 is SGHKS and CDR2 is YYEKEE (reference sequence). CDR3 nucleotides: TGTGCCAGCAGTAACCCCCCGGGACAGGGGAGACCTGAAGCTTTCTTT. Its protein is CASSNPPGQGRPEAFF.

The chain joins TRBV5-1 to TRBJ2-7; TRBD1 might be the D (6 bases). This CDR3 comprises 14 residues. CDR1 and CDR2 (germline): SGHRS, YFSETQ. The V and J ends lost 4 bases and 3 bases respectively, with 14 bases between them. The CDR3 nucleotides are TGCGCCAGCAGCATACGGGACAATAACTACGAGCAGTACTTC. Translation: CASSIRDNNYEQYF.

V and J are TRBV12-1 and TRBJ2-7; the listed D gene, TRBD1, was not tested against the DNA. TRBV12-1 is reported as a pseudogene. The CDR3 is made up of 15 amino acids. The CDR3 DNA follows: TGTGCCAGCAGCTTTGCGCGACAGGGCGGTATCGAGCAGTACTTC. Translating gives CASSFARQGGIEQYF.

V and J are TRBV4-3 and TRBJ1-6; D may be TRBD1 (5 bases). The V end lost 0 bases, the J end lost 8 bases, and 11 bases lay between the germline ends. The CDR3 runs 15 residues. Per germline, CDR1 LGHNA and CDR2 YSLEER. CDR3 region: CASSQDPGRDSPLHF. In DNA form, the CDR3 reads TGCGCCAGCAGCCAAGATCCGGGCAGGGATTCACCCCTCCACTTT.

V usage is TRBV5-1 and J usage is TRBJ2-6; tentatively, D is TRBD2 (6 bases). CDR1 SGHRS and CDR2 YFSETQ come from the germline V gene. The CDR3 covers 16 residues. Trimming took 0 bases from V and 1 from J, leaving 8 bases between them. CDR3 bases: TGCGCCAGCAGCTTGGTTGCGGGGTCTGGGGCCAACGTCCTGACTTTC. It is translated as CASSLVAGSGANVLTF.

DNA of the CDR3: TGTGCCAGTAGCCCGACAGAGGCACCTATTGCTGAAGCTTTCTTT. It is translated as CASSPTEAPIAEAFF. This sequence joins TRBV19 and TRBJ1-1; possible D gene TRBD1, 5 bases. The CDR3 covers 15 residues. Per the germline V gene, CDR1 is LNHDA and CDR2 is SQIVND (reference sequence). Between the trimmed V and J ends, which lost 6 bases and 6 bases, there was a span of 20 bases.

Only one count was recorded for this clone. The junction departs from germline at one end; a sequencing error may be responsible. The rearrangement uses TRBV12-3 or TRBV12-4 and TRBJ1-1; D call uncertain. CDR3 length equals 13 residues. CDR3 protein: CASSLDSYLEAFF. DNA for the CDR3: TGTGCCAGCAGCTTAGACTCCTACCTTGAAGCTTTCTTT.

CDR3 residues: CASSRQVYEQYF. The CDR3 coding sequence is TGTGCCAGCAGTAGACAGGTCTACGAGCAGTACTTC. V is TRBV28 and J is TRBJ2-7, with a possible D match to TRBD1 (6 bases). The length of the CDR3 is 12 residues. Germline CDR1 reads MDHEN; CDR2 reads SYDVKM. The V gene lost 5 bases and the J gene lost 3 bases, with 8 bases spanning the gap.

CDR3 sequence: CASSFSGVRDYEQYF. The CDR3 coding sequence is TGTGCCAGCAGCTTTAGCGGGGTCCGGGACTACGAGCAGTACTTC. The chain couples TRBV11-2 to TRBJ2-7, with TRBD2 identical over 8 bases. The CDR3 extends over 15 amino acids. Per the germline V gene, CDR1 is SGHAT and CDR2 is FQNNGV. With 3 bases clipped from V and 3 bases from J, the junction kept 7 bases outside the gene matches.

The rearrangement uses TRBV5-1 and TRBJ2-3; weak D call: TRBD2 (6 bases). Germline-derived CDR1 and CDR2 are SGHRS and YFSETQ. The CDR3 contains 16 residues. The V gene lost 1 base and the J gene lost 2 bases, with 14 bases spanning the gap. The DNA of the CDR3 is TGCGCCAGCAGCTTGTTGTATAGCGGAACCACAGATACGCAGTATTTT. This encodes CASSLLYSGTTDTQYF.

This clone was counted a single time. The DNA for the CDR3 is TGTGCCAGCTCACCAGCACAGGGTAAAGAGACCCAGTACTTC. Translating it yields CASSPAQGKETQYF. The genes are TRBV18 and TRBJ2-5, with D possibly being TRBD1 (6 bases). The V end lost 2 bases, the J end lost 3 bases, and 10 bases lay between the germline ends. Per the germline V gene, CDR1 is KGHSH and CDR2 is LQKENI. This CDR3 has 14 residues.

There are a few counts of this clone. V usage is TRBV2 and J usage is TRBJ1-5; TRBD1 is a possible D gene (5 bases). The CDR3 runs 14 residues. Germline V gives CDR1 SNHLY, CDR2 FYNNEI. V was cut by 8 bases and J by 0 bases, with 11 bases left in between. The CDR3 DNA is TGTGCCAGCGCGGGGGGGTTTAGCAATCAGCCCCAGCATTTT. Amino acids: CASAGGFSNQPQHF.

The chain employs TRBV7-8 and TRBJ1-1; possibly TRBD1 for D (5 bases). The CDR3 totals 13 residues. Germline V gene sequence: CDR1 SGHVS, CDR2 FQNEAQ. Trimming left V 2 bases short and J 5 bases short, with 9 bases between. The CDR3 DNA reads TGTGCCAGCAGCTTATATGCAGGGACTGAAGCTTTCTTT. This sequence encodes CASSLYAGTEAFF.

This clone was picked up one time. The CDR3 DNA follows: TGTGCCAGCAGCCGGGACAGGGCTACGGGGCAGTACTTC. This encodes CASSRDRATGQYF. The genes are TRBV27 and TRBJ2-7, with TRBD1 identical over 9 bases. V gave up 6 bases and J gave up 9 bases; unmatched junction bases: 9. Germline lookup yields CDR1 MNHEY and CDR2 SMNVEV (reference sequence). There are 13 residues in the CDR3.

The chain uses TRBV3-1 (or the pseudogene TRBV3-2) and TRBJ2-5; possibly TRBD2 for D (5 bases). This CDR3 has 18 amino acids. Trimming took 0 bases from V and 5 from J, leaving 22 bases between them. Per germline, CDR1 LGHDT and CDR2 YNNKEL (reference sequence). CDR3 sequence: CASSQEDSLYIGGETQYF. DNA of the CDR3: TGTGCCAGCAGCCAAGAAGATTCGCTTTATATAGGCGGGGAGACCCAGTACTTC.

V is TRBV7-2 and J is TRBJ2-7; 8 nucleotides line up with TRBD1. The V gene's germline CDR1 is SGHTA and CDR2 FQGNSA. Germline trimming cut 5 bases from V and 5 bases from J; bases unmatched to any gene: 11. This CDR3 spans 15 amino acids. CDR3 residues: CASSALGQGVHEQYF. As DNA, the CDR3 is TGTGCCAGCAGCGCCTTAGGACAGGGCGTCCACGAGCAGTACTTC.

The chain has TRBV5-4 and TRBJ1-6; 8 bases align to TRBD1. The CDR3 runs 16 residues. The junction had 14 bases not matched to a gene; V was cut back by 5 bases and J by 10 bases. Germline lookup yields CDR1 SGHNT and CDR2 YYREEE (reference sequence). The CDR3 reads CASSPPPGQGGSPLHF. CDR3 in DNA: TGTGCCAGCAGTCCACCCCCAGGACAGGGAGGATCACCCCTCCACTTT.

V is TRBV28 and J is TRBJ1-1; D gene unclear. Trimming pared 6 bases from V and 10 bases from J, leaving 18 bases between. CDR1 and CDR2 from the germline V gene are MDHEN and SYDVKM. CDR3 length: 13 amino acids. DNA for the CDR3: TGTGCCAGCAGGCCCCCGGGGTATGCGGCAGCTTTCTTT. It codes for CASRPPGYAAAFF.

In this sample, this clone turned up once. V is TRBV19 and J is TRBJ1-5, with 11 bases lining up with TRBD1. The V gene's germline CDR1 is LNHDA and CDR2 SQIVND (reference sequence). The V and J ends lost 6 bases and 5 bases, in that order; junction bases with no gene match: 3. CDR3 length: 14 residues. CDR3 residues: CASSWTGGDQPQHF. CDR3 coding DNA: TGTGCCAGTAGCTGGACAGGGGGCGATCAGCCCCAGCATTTT.

This clone appeared a few times. The chain carries TRBV6-5 and TRBJ1-1; TRBD1 agrees at 8 bases. V shed 7 bases, J shed 1 base, and the junction held 5 bases outside the gene matches. Germline V gives CDR1 MNHEY, CDR2 SVGAGI. CDR3 length: 14 amino acids. CDR3 loop: CASKWTGTNTEAFF. The CDR3 DNA reads TGTGCCAGCAAGTGGACAGGGACGAACACTGAAGCTTTCTTT.

The rearrangement joins TRBV10-2 to TRBJ2-1; 12 positions agree with TRBD2. Looked up from germline, CDR1 is WSHSY and CDR2 is SAAADI. Trimming took 3 bases from V and 4 from J; bases not matched to a gene: 7. The CDR3 is made up of 17 amino acids. Here the CDR3 DNA reads TGCGCCAGCAGTGAATCACTAGCGGGGGGTTCATACAATGAGCAGTTCTTC. Protein sequence: CASSESLAGGSYNEQFF.

The rearrangement links TRBV24-1 to TRBJ2-3; 10 bases are a match to TRBD2. CDR3 size: 17 residues. J lost 5 bases, V lost 3 bases, and 10 bases had no gene match. The germline V gene has CDR1 KGHDR and CDR2 SFDVKD. The CDR3: CATSDRSSGGALDTQYF. The CDR3 coding sequence is TGTGCCACCAGTGATCGGTCGAGCGGGGGGGCCTTAGATACGCAGTATTTT.

V gene TRBV7-2 combines with J gene TRBJ2-7; 13 nucleotides agree with TRBD2. Germline V gives CDR1 SGHTA, CDR2 FQGNSA. The CDR3 has 17 amino acids. The V and J ends lost 0 bases and 2 bases, in that order; junction bases with no gene match: 4. The CDR3 sequence: CASSLAGLAGDPYEQYF. CDR3 nucleotide sequence: TGTGCCAGCAGCTTAGCTGGACTAGCGGGGGACCCCTACGAGCAGTACTTC.